This T cell receptor beta chain was profiled in a study of T cells after yellow fever vaccination. Study summary: SMART-Seq v4 Ultra Low Input served to prepare low-cell-number fractions.

For TCR, cDNA came from 5'RACE template switching, which added a universal primer site and UMIs. One entry per CDR3 protein results from TCRdb running MiXCR on the 5' RACE reads. The sample yields some 300,000 distinct CDR3 sequences, about 10% seen once. This clonotype has just a few counts. The CDR3 runs 14 residues. Per germline, CDR1 MDHEN and CDR2 SYDVKM. Trimming took off 7 bases at V and 3 bases at J, with 13 bases between the two ends. The V call is TRBV28, the J call TRBJ1-5; D call uncertain. This clonotype was sampled from a man aged 18 to 35 who received the YFV17D yellow fever vaccine. This specimen consisted of CD4+ T cells sorted from PBMCs, obtained 5 days after the yellow fever booster vaccination. The CDR3 DNA reads as TGTGCCAGCACTCTCAAAAATTTCAATCAGCCCCAGCATTTT. Translated, it gives CASTLKNFNQPQHF.